This T cell receptor (beta chain) was recovered during a study of blood T cell repertoires in COVID-19. The repertoire was sequenced with immunoSEQ multiplex PCR; TCRdb's copy has only in-frame clones and lacks some. In the table there are 120,000 to 150,000 clones, around 80% of which are singletons. Germline loops: CDR1 LNHDA, CDR2 SQIVND (reference sequence). Trimming pared 6 bases from V and 6 bases from J, leaving 5 bases between. CDR3 length equals 11 residues. The sample was peripheral blood. The V and J genes are TRBV19 and TRBJ1-4; D is ambiguous. The sequence was collected from a human donor in a cohort sampled during active COVID-19. The CDR3 protein is CASRRDEKLFF. CDR3 in DNA: TGTGCCAGTAGGAGGGATGAAAAACTGTTTTTT.